The 13 T cell receptor beta chains reported below all come from one sample, sequenced in a study of blood T cell repertoires in COVID-19. The method was immunoSEQ multiplex PCR; TCRdb's version includes in-frame clones alone and lacks a portion of them. The repertoire holds about 300,000 clones, with just under 90% as singletons. Sequenced: PBMCs or T cells enriched from blood (not recorded which). All receptors derive from a woman aged 45-59 years who had been exposed to COVID-19.

The count of this clone is one. The rearrangement links TRBV19 to TRBJ2-1, with 7 bases fitting TRBD2. This CDR3 has 15 residues. The V gene's germline CDR1 is LNHDA and CDR2 SQIVND (reference sequence). With V trimmed by 0 bases and J by 7 bases, 6 bases remained unmatched. The CDR3 protein is CASSIEGGIRNEQFF. The CDR3 DNA follows: TGTGCCAGTAGTATAGAGGGGGGGATTAGGAATGAGCAGTTCTTC.

J is TRBJ2-3 and V is TRBV7-9; TRBD1 matches 7 bases. Germline V CDR1 and CDR2: SEHNR, FQNEAQ (reference sequence). V dropped 5 bases and J dropped 1; count of bases not matched to a gene: 6. The CDR3 is 15 residues long. CDR3 amino acids: CASSTGQWGTDTQYF. The CDR3 DNA reads TGTGCCAGCAGCACGGGACAGTGGGGCACAGATACGCAGTATTTT.

V gene TRBV10-1 combines with J gene TRBJ2-7; 9 nucleotides agree with TRBD1. There are 16 residues in the CDR3. CDR1 WNHNN and CDR2 SYGVQD come from the germline V gene (reference sequence). The V gene end was trimmed by 2 bases and the J gene end by 7 bases; junction bases not matched to a gene: 12. The CDR3 protein is CASSEGDWTGVREQYF. Here the CDR3 DNA reads TGCGCCAGCAGTGAGGGGGATTGGACAGGGGTTAGAGAGCAGTACTTC.

The V and J genes are TRBV28 and TRBJ2-5; the D is unclear. CDR1 is MDHEN and CDR2 is SYDVKM in the germline V gene. CDR3 length: 13 amino acids. V lost 5 bases to trimming and J lost 1 base, with 8 bases between them. DNA for the CDR3: TGTGCCAGCAGTCTGACATTCCAAGAGACCCAGTACTTC. It specifies CASSLTFQETQYF.

The V call is TRBV15, the J call TRBJ1-4; possible D gene TRBD1, 5 bases. V lost 7 bases to trimming and J lost 5 bases, with 14 bases between them. Per germline, CDR1 LNHNV and CDR2 YYDKDF (reference sequence). The CDR3 totals 14 residues. The CDR3 DNA is TGTGCCACCACTGTGATTACAGGAAATGAAAAACTGTTTTTT. It codes for CATTVITGNEKLFF.

The chain uses TRBV11-2 and TRBJ2-2; 7 nucleotides line up with TRBD1. Germline V gene lookup returns CDR1 SGHAT and CDR2 FQNNGV. With V trimmed by 1 base and J by 2 bases, 10 bases remained unmatched. CDR3 length: 18 amino acids. For the CDR3, the DNA is TGTGCCAGCAGCTTAGTTTCAGGGGGTGGTATTAACACCGGGGAGCTGTTTTTT. It translates to CASSLVSGGGINTGELFF.

J is TRBJ2-5 and V is TRBV7-9, with 9 bases identical to TRBD2. With 1 base clipped from V and 2 bases from J, the junction kept 5 bases outside the gene matches. The CDR3 runs to 16 residues. Germline V lookup: CDR1 SEHNR, CDR2 FQNEAQ (reference sequence). The CDR3 sequence is CASSLGGLALQETQYF. Here the CDR3 DNA reads TGTGCCAGCAGCTTAGGGGGACTAGCCTTACAAGAGACCCAGTACTTC.

V usage is TRBV4-1 and J usage is TRBJ1-4; 9 bases agree with TRBD1. The germline CDR1 and CDR2 sequences are MGHRA and YSYEKL. J lost 6 bases, V lost 4 bases, and 12 bases had no gene match. This CDR3 region has 17 residues. This CDR3 reads CASSPPGQGPKDEKLFF. The CDR3 DNA follows: TGCGCCAGCAGCCCGCCGGGACAGGGACCAAAGGATGAAAAACTGTTTTTT.

The chain employs TRBV7-9 and TRBJ2-3; a weak D match, TRBD1 (6 bases). Trimming removed 5 bases from V and 6 bases from J, with 18 bases in between. There are 15 residues in the CDR3. Germline V lookup: CDR1 SEHNR, CDR2 FQNEAQ (reference sequence). The CDR3 sequence: CASSTRDTARDTQYF. CDR3 coding DNA: TGTGCCAGCAGCACCCGGGACACGGCTCGGGATACGCAGTATTTT.

The rearrangement links TRBV4-1 to TRBJ2-5, with 10 bases aligning to TRBD2. V trimming: 4 bases; J trimming: 4 bases; junction bases outside the gene matches: 9. Looked up from germline, CDR1 is MGHRA and CDR2 is YSYEKL. The CDR3 runs 16 residues. In DNA form, the CDR3 reads TGCGCCAGCAGCCTTAGCGGGGGGCTGTCGCGAGAGACCCAGTACTTC. Its translation is CASSLSGGLSRETQYF.

This chain joins TRBV6-1 and TRBJ1-1, with no clear D. Germline CDR1 and CDR2: MNHNS and SASEGT. The CDR3 is 15 residues long. The germline V and J ends were trimmed by 2 bases and 3 bases, with 13 bases remaining between them. CDR3 sequence: CASSESGVGDTEAFF. As DNA, the CDR3 is TGTGCCAGCAGTGAAAGCGGGGTCGGTGACACTGAAGCTTTCTTT.

The V call is TRBV7-2, the J call TRBJ1-5; 8 positions agree with TRBD1. Germline V gene lookup returns CDR1 SGHTA and CDR2 FQGNSA. The CDR3 spans 13 residues. V shed 5 bases, J shed 4 bases, and the junction held 1 base outside the gene matches. CDR3 DNA: TGTGCCAGCAGCCGGGACAGGAATCAGCCCCAGCATTTT. Residues: CASSRDRNQPQHF. Full variable domain (rest looked up from reference TRBV7-2 and TRBJ1-5): GAGVSQSPSNKVTEKGKDVELRCDPISGHTALYWYRQSLGQGLEFLIYFQGNSAPDKSGLPSDRFSAERTGGSVSTLTIQRTQQEDSAVYLCASSRDRNQPQHFGDGTRLSIL.

This chain links TRBV6-1 with TRBJ2-7; TRBD2 is a possible D gene (6 bases). CDR1 is MNHNS and CDR2 is SASEGT in the germline V gene. V gave up 0 bases and J gave up 3 bases, with 12 bases separating them. This CDR3 region has 15 residues. The CDR3 DNA is TGTGCCAGCAGTGAAGCGGCGGGGCGCCACTACGAGCAGTACTTC. Translated, it gives CASSEAAGRHYEQYF.